Shown below are 14 T cell receptor beta chains from a single sample sequenced in a study of shared clonotypes between healthy human individuals. Only in-frame clones appear in the TCRdb table, and some are missing; sequencing was by immunoSEQ multiplex PCR. This sample has about 560,000 clones, with around three quarters found just once. Sequences were obtained from PBMCs. These TCRs come from a woman aged 40 to 50 in good health. Some clones in this sample may be carry-over from other donors' samples.

V gene TRBV28 combines with J gene TRBJ1-4; tentative D call: TRBD1 (6 bases). CDR3 size: 13 residues. V lost 6 bases to trimming and J lost 6 bases, with 11 bases between them. The germline gives CDR1 MDHEN, CDR2 SYDVKM. The CDR3 bases are TGTGCCAGCAGCGGGGGGGGCGATGAAAAACTGTTTTTT. Encoded protein: CASSGGGDEKLFF.

This chain uses TRBV29-1 with TRBJ2-1; TRBD2 agrees at 9 bases. The CDR3 is 13 residues long. The V gene's germline CDR1 is SQVTM and CDR2 ANQGSEA. V lost 5 bases to trimming and J lost 9 bases; unmatched junction nucleotides: 8. CDR3 DNA sequence: TGCAGCGTTCGATTAGCGGGAGACCGTGAGCAGTTCTTC. It codes for CSVRLAGDREQFF.

This sequence joins TRBV30 and TRBJ1-2; D perhaps matches TRBD1 (5 bases). The germline gives CDR1 GTSNPN, CDR2 SVGIG (reference sequence). The CDR3 spans 12 residues. V lost 5 bases, J lost 2 bases, and 9 bases lay in between. CDR3 sequence: CAWGGVNYGYTF. The DNA of the CDR3 is TGTGCCTGGGGGGGAGTAAACTATGGCTACACCTTC.

This clone was recorded many times. This chain uses TRBV28 with TRBJ2-5, with 7 bases fitting TRBD2. The DNA end favors TRBJ2-7, so the J call may be wrong. Germline V gene sequence: CDR1 MDHEN, CDR2 SYDVKM. This CDR3 comprises 15 residues. CDR3 loop: CASSGLGWVSYEQYF. Here the CDR3 DNA reads TGTGCCAGCAGCGGACTAGGATGGGTTTCCTACGAGCAGTACTTC.

The chain couples TRBV5-4 to TRBJ2-7; TRBD1 matches at 8 bases. Trimming took 0 bases from V and 5 from J; bases not matched to a gene: 7. This CDR3 contains 15 residues. Germline V gives CDR1 SGHNT, CDR2 YYREEE (reference sequence). The CDR3 reads CASSLGDRLVHEQYF. As DNA, the CDR3 is TGTGCCAGCAGCTTGGGGGACAGGCTAGTCCACGAGCAGTACTTC.

This chain links TRBV21-1 with TRBJ2-7. TRBV21-1 is a known pseudogene. The CDR3 consists of 17 residues. CDR3 sequence reads: CASSSRARPPVGYEQYF. In DNA, the CDR3 is TGTGCCAGCAGCTCTCGGGCTCGACCCCCTGTAGGTTACGAGCAGTACTTC.

This rearrangement joins TRBV5-6 to TRBJ2-6, with D perhaps matching TRBD1 (6 bases). Germline V gives CDR1 SGHDT, CDR2 YYEEEE. Trimming left V 4 bases short and J 2 bases short, with 10 bases between. The CDR3 runs 15 residues. The CDR3 sequence: CASSATGTGANVLTF. The CDR3 DNA sequence: TGTGCCAGCAGCGCTACAGGGACTGGGGCCAACGTCCTGACTTTC.

V is TRBV7-2 and J is TRBJ1-5; D unclear. The length of the CDR3 is 16 residues. The ends were cut back, 4 bases at V and 6 bases at J, with 19 bases in the middle. Per the germline V gene, CDR1 is SGHTA and CDR2 is FQGNSA. The CDR3 DNA reads as TGTGCCAGCAGCTCCCAGACGGCGCTGGGTGGTCAGCCCCAGCATTTT. Translation gives CASSSQTALGGQPQHF.

This clone came up once. CDR3 loop: CASNSRGGSNAGELFF. The CDR3 bases are TGTGCCAGCAACTCGAGGGGCGGGAGTAACGCCGGGGAGCTGTTTTTT. This chain links TRBV2 with TRBJ2-2, with 7 bases fitting TRBD2. V was pared by 7 bases and J by 6 bases, with 14 bases of the junction left unmatched. The length of the CDR3 is 16 residues. Germline V gene lookup returns CDR1 SNHLY and CDR2 FYNNEI.

CDR3 DNA sequence: TGCGCCAGCAGCTTGGTGACTAGCGGGATTGGGAATGAGCAGTTCTTC. Its translation is CASSLVTSGIGNEQFF. The V and J genes are TRBV5-1 and TRBJ2-1, with TRBD2 matching over 11 bases. Germline assignment: CDR1 SGHRS and CDR2 YFSETQ. Trimming removed 0 bases from V and 7 bases from J; junction bases left unmatched: 6. This CDR3 spans 16 amino acids.

This rearrangement joins TRBV2 to TRBJ1-1, with D possibly being TRBD1 (5 bases). Trimming shortened V by 3 bases and J by 5 bases, and 10 bases separated the two germline ends. The CDR3 spans 13 residues. Germline V lookup: CDR1 SNHLY, CDR2 FYNNEI. CDR3 DNA sequence: TGTGCCAGCAGTGACAGGGTGGGGACTGAAGCTTTCTTT. Protein sequence: CASSDRVGTEAFF.

The J gene is TRBJ2-2, the V gene TRBV25-1, with TRBD2 matching over 10 bases. The germline gives CDR1 MGHDK, CDR2 SYGVNS. With 4 bases clipped from V and 4 bases from J, the junction kept 12 bases outside the gene matches. The CDR3 is 18 amino acids. The CDR3 protein is CASSGQLGLAGVTGELFF. In DNA, the CDR3 is TGTGCCAGCAGTGGCCAGTTAGGGCTAGCGGGAGTCACCGGGGAGCTGTTTTTT. The whole variable domain, remainder taken from reference TRBV25-1 and TRBJ2-2, is EADIYQTPRYLVIGTGKKITLECSQTMGHDKMYWYQQDPGMELHLIHYSYGVNSTEKGDLSSESTVSRIRTEHFPLTLESARPSHTSQYLCASSGQLGLAGVTGELFFGEGSRLTVL.

The gene calls are TRBV11-1 and TRBJ2-2; 9 bases fit TRBD1. The J segment lost 5 bases and the V segment lost 5 bases, leaving 6 bases of the junction unmatched. The length of the CDR3 is 15 residues. The germline CDR1 and CDR2 sequences are SGHAT and FQDESV (reference sequence). This CDR3 is CASSARTGETGELFF. Here the CDR3 DNA reads TGTGCCAGCAGCGCCAGGACAGGGGAGACCGGGGAGCTGTTTTTT.

The chain has TRBV28 and TRBJ2-1, with TRBD2 matching 11 bases. CDR1 and CDR2 (germline): MDHEN, SYDVKM. The CDR3 consists of 15 residues. Trimming took 5 bases from V and 7 from J; bases not matched to a gene: 7. CDR3 DNA sequence: TGTGCCAGCAGTCTACTAGCGGGAGCTCAAAATGAGCAGTTCTTC. Translated, it gives CASSLLAGAQNEQFF.